The T cell receptor (beta chain) described here comes from a study of T cells in Graves' hyperthyroidism and ophthalmopathy. RNA transcripts were the template for amplifying TCR beta CDR3 regions. The TCR CDR3 first-round RT-PCR relied on the HTBI primer set. Each CDR3 protein gets one entry after TCRdb re-called the multiplex PCR reads with MiXCR. The sample carries about 590,000 distinct CDR3 sequences, approximately 15% recorded once. For this clonotype: Its antigen is unknown.

Uncontrolled infection, other autoimmune disease, pregnancy or lactation excluded patients. Diagnoses were made from clinical symptoms, serum measures (thyroxine and TRAb), thyroid ultrasound and orbital computed tomography. The study, taken as a whole, reports: Clonotypes that were expanded in thyroid above 0.001 mostly appeared in blood too.

V lost 3 bases to trimming and J lost 0 bases; unmatched junction nucleotides: 7. CDR1 is SGHDN and CDR2 is FVKESK in the germline V gene. This CDR3 has 16 amino acids. The chain combines TRBV14 with TRBJ2-7; TRBD2 aligns across 8 bases. This sequence originates from a woman under 40 with Graves' hyperthyroidism. The material sequenced was blood. CDR3 in DNA: TGTGCCAGCAGCCAGCGTTGGAGCGGGAGCTCCTACGAGCAGTACTTC. Translation gives CASSQRWSGSSYEQYF.